A single sample is the source of the 23 T cell receptor beta chains below, sequenced in a study of blood T cell repertoires in COVID-19. Assay: immunoSEQ multiplex PCR; the TCRdb copy retains only in-frame clones and omits some. Of approximately 45,000 clones in the sample, 90% were seen once. The sample taken for sequencing was peripheral blood. The receptors here all came from a man in his 70s with acute or convalescent COVID-19.

The V call is TRBV2, the J call TRBJ2-3, with a tentative D call TRBD2 (6 bases). Germline-derived CDR1 and CDR2 are SNHLY and FYNNEI. This CDR3 is built from 12 residues. The V end lost 0 bases, the J end lost 8 bases, and 6 bases lay between the germline ends. CDR3 in amino acids: CASSEAGGTQYF. CDR3 sequence (DNA): TGTGCCAGCAGTGAAGCGGGGGGTACGCAGTATTTT.

The rearrangement links TRBV9 to TRBJ1-2; 7 nucleotides match TRBD1. Germline V lookup: CDR1 SGDLS, CDR2 YYNGEE. Unmatched junction bases numbered 12, after V lost 1 base and J lost 3 bases. There are 17 residues in the CDR3. CDR3 DNA: TGTGCCAGCAGCGTATCCCCCGAACAGGGGAGTGACTATGGCTACACCTTC. Its translation is CASSVSPEQGSDYGYTF. The full variable domain, completed using reference TRBV9 and TRBJ1-2, is DSGVTQTPKHLITATGQRVTLRCSPRSGDLSVYWYQQSLDQGLQFLIQYYNGEERAKGNILERFSAQQFPDLHSELNLSSLELGDSALYFCASSVSPEQGSDYGYTFGSGTRLTVV.

The V gene is TRBV6-6, the J gene TRBJ1-2, with a weak D call TRBD1 (5 bases). V was clipped by 6 bases and J by 5 bases, with 19 bases between them. CDR3 length equals 15 residues. The germline V gene encodes CDR1 MNHNY and CDR2 SVGAGI (reference sequence). CDR3: CASSPGDGGSYGYTF. The DNA for the CDR3 is TGTGCCAGCAGCCCGGGGGACGGGGGTTCTTATGGCTACACCTTC.

The rearrangement uses TRBV9 and TRBJ2-2, with 11 bases lining up with TRBD2. V lost 3 bases and J lost 6; bases outside the gene matches: 4. This CDR3 contains 15 residues. CDR1 is SGDLS and CDR2 is YYNGEE in the germline V gene. The CDR3 DNA follows: TGTGCCAGCAGCGCCGCTAGCGGGGGGTCCGGGGAGCTGTTTTTT. Translation gives CASSAASGGSGELFF. Variable domain in full (rest from reference TRBV9 and TRBJ2-2): DSGVTQTPKHLITATGQRVTLRCSPRSGDLSVYWYQQSLDQGLQFLIQYYNGEERAKGNILERFSAQQFPDLHSELNLSSLELGDSALYFCASSAASGGSGELFFGEGSRLTVL.

In this sample, this clone turned up once. The J gene is TRBJ2-7, the V gene TRBV7-3, with 9 bases that match TRBD1. CDR3 length: 13 amino acids. Germline CDR1 reads SGHTA; CDR2 reads FQGTGA. With V trimmed by 4 bases and J by 5 bases, 3 bases remained unmatched. CDR3 in amino acids: CASSSDRGHEQYF. The CDR3 DNA reads TGTGCCAGCAGCTCGGACAGGGGCCACGAGCAGTACTTC.

The chain links TRBV5-1 to TRBJ1-2, with 9 positions matching TRBD1. CDR3 length: 16 amino acids. Germline lookup yields CDR1 SGHRS and CDR2 YFSETQ. With V trimmed by 1 base and J by 7 bases, 11 bases remained unmatched. CDR3 loop: CASSLLTETGGRGYTF. The CDR3 DNA is TGCGCCAGCAGCTTGTTAACTGAAACAGGGGGCCGTGGCTACACCTTC.

The chain couples TRBV7-8 to TRBJ1-2; possibly TRBD1 for D (6 bases). This CDR3 spans 16 amino acids. The V gene lost 3 bases and the J gene lost 5 bases, with 19 bases spanning the gap. Germline V gives CDR1 SGHVS, CDR2 FQNEAQ. DNA of the CDR3: TGTGCCAGCAGCTTCACAGACAGGCCGTATGGGTATGGCTACACCTTC. Encoded protein: CASSFTDRPYGYGYTF.

The chain couples TRBV3-1 (or the pseudogene TRBV3-2) to TRBJ1-4; TRBD1 matches 8 bases. CDR1 is LGHDT, CDR2 YNNKEL, per germline (reference sequence). Germline trimming cut 4 bases from V and 4 bases from J; bases unmatched to any gene: 5. The CDR3 length is 15 residues. The CDR3 nucleotides are TGTGCCAGCAGCCCCCGGGACAGGAATAATGAAAAACTGTTTTTT. This encodes CASSPRDRNNEKLFF.

V gene TRBV5-4 combines with J gene TRBJ1-1; TRBD1 is a possible D gene (6 bases). Trimming pared 0 bases from V and 0 bases from J, leaving 12 bases between. CDR3 length: 16 residues. Germline V gene lookup returns CDR1 SGHNT and CDR2 YYREEE (reference sequence). The CDR3 sequence is CASSLEAWTVNTEAFF. Written as DNA, the CDR3 is TGTGCCAGCAGCTTGGAAGCTTGGACAGTGAACACTGAAGCTTTCTTT.

This chain joins TRBV7-3 and TRBJ2-3; weak D call: TRBD2 (5 bases). Germline loops: CDR1 SGHTA, CDR2 FQGTGA. The V gene lost 1 base and the J gene lost 5 bases, with 10 bases spanning the gap. The CDR3 spans 14 residues. The CDR3 protein is CASSLRRVKDTQYF. Here the CDR3 DNA reads TGTGCCAGCAGCTTAAGGCGGGTGAAAGATACGCAGTATTTT.

This chain connects TRBV4-2 to TRBJ1-5; D unclear. The CDR3 consists of 15 residues. Trimming took off 0 bases at V and 2 bases at J, with 8 bases between the two ends. Germline CDR1 reads LGHNA; CDR2 reads YNFKEQ. DNA for the CDR3: TGTGCCAGCAGCCAAGATAGGAGTGGCAATCAGCCCCAGCATTTT. It translates to CASSQDRSGNQPQHF.

The V gene is TRBV7-3, the J gene TRBJ2-2, with D possibly being TRBD1 (6 bases). V dropped 5 bases and J dropped 1 base, with 8 bases sitting between them. Germline-derived CDR1 and CDR2 are SGHTA and FQGTGA. The CDR3 length is 14 residues. CDR3 bases: TGTGCCAGCAGCCCGGACAGGAACACCGGGGAGCTGTTTTTT. Its translation: CASSPDRNTGELFF.

The chain links TRBV3-1 (or the pseudogene TRBV3-2) to TRBJ2-1; TRBD2 agrees at 12 bases. Germline lookup yields CDR1 LGHDT and CDR2 YNNKEL (reference sequence). CDR3 length equals 14 residues. The V gene end was trimmed by 7 bases and the J gene end by 7 bases; junction bases not matched to a gene: 5. CDR3: CASTLGLAGNEQFF. The CDR3 nucleotides read TGTGCCAGCACCCTCGGACTAGCGGGAAATGAGCAGTTCTTC.

Note on this clone: Other nucleotide sequences from this sample produce the same CDR3. The gene calls are TRBV7-2 and TRBJ2-1, with 9 bases that match TRBD2. Trimming cost V 4 bases and J 4 bases; bases outside gene matches: 5. The CDR3 contains 15 residues. The germline V gene has CDR1 SGHTA and CDR2 FQGNSA. CDR3 in amino acids: CASSSLAGGYNEQFF. The CDR3 region has the DNA TGTGCCAGCAGCTCACTAGCGGGCGGGTACAATGAGCAGTTCTTC.

The chain carries TRBV7-8 and TRBJ2-7; the D gene is possibly TRBD2 (5 bases). CDR1 SGHVS and CDR2 FQNEAQ come from the germline V gene. Trimming shortened V by 3 bases and J by 5 bases, and 14 bases separated the two germline ends. This CDR3 has 14 residues. The CDR3 loop reads CASSLRAEKNEQYF. CDR3 nucleotides: TGTGCCAGCAGCTTGCGGGCAGAGAAAAACGAGCAGTACTTC.

This clone has just one count. V usage is TRBV7-2 and J usage is TRBJ1-4, with no clear D. The CDR3 is made up of 15 amino acids. CDR1 and CDR2 (germline): SGHTA, FQGNSA. Trimming took off 4 bases at V and 0 bases at J, with 9 bases between the two ends. Here the CDR3 reads CASSSSLATNEKLFF. The CDR3 DNA follows: TGTGCCAGCAGCTCAAGCCTTGCAACTAATGAAAAACTGTTTTTT.

This rearrangement joins TRBV9 to TRBJ1-1, with TRBD1 identical over 12 bases. V was clipped by 0 bases and J by 11 bases; unmatched bases: 8. Germline V lookup: CDR1 SGDLS, CDR2 YYNGEE. The length of the CDR3 is 15 residues. The CDR3 DNA reads as TGTGCCAGCAGCGTAGAAGGGACAGGGGGCGGGCGGGCTTTCTTT. This encodes CASSVEGTGGGRAFF.

This chain connects TRBV5-1 to TRBJ1-2; TRBD1 might be the D (5 bases). V was shortened by 5 bases and J by 0 bases, with 8 bases between the two germline ends. The germline CDR1 and CDR2 sequences are SGHRS and YFSETQ. CDR3 size: 13 residues. The chain's CDR3 is CASRLTANYGYTF. For the CDR3, the DNA is TGCGCCAGCAGACTGACAGCTAACTATGGCTACACCTTC. Complete variable domain (other parts from reference TRBV5-1 and TRBJ1-2): KAGVTQTPRYLIKTRGQQVTLSCSPISGHRSVSWYQQTPGQGLQFLFEYFSETQRNKGNFPGRFSGRQFSNSRSEMNVSTLELGDSALYLCASRLTANYGYTFGSGTRLTVV.

The chain has TRBV5-6 and TRBJ2-7, with D tentatively TRBD2 (6 bases). There are 15 residues in the CDR3. CDR1 is SGHDT, CDR2 YYEEEE, per germline. The V end was cut by 2 bases, the J end by 1 base, with 13 bases between. CDR3: CASSLSGFASYEQYF. The CDR3 DNA reads TGTGCCAGCAGCTTAAGCGGGTTTGCATCCTACGAGCAGTACTTC.

This clone was detected a few times. V gene TRBV19 combines with J gene TRBJ1-2; D not resolved. CDR1 and CDR2 from the germline V gene are LNHDA and SQIVND (reference sequence). The CDR3 totals 15 residues. Trimming removed 5 bases from V and 1 base from J, with 14 bases in between. CDR3 nucleotides: TGTGCCAGTAGTCCCAGGAATATAGTTAACTATGGCTACACCTTC. Protein product: CASSPRNIVNYGYTF.

The chain carries TRBV7-2 and TRBJ1-5; possible D gene TRBD1, 5 bases. Germline loops: CDR1 SGHTA, CDR2 FQGNSA. CDR3 length: 13 residues. Trimming took off 4 bases at V and 7 bases at J, with 11 bases between the two ends. For the CDR3, the DNA is TGTGCCAGCAGCTCCCTGGCAGGGCAGCCCCAGCATTTT. Amino acids: CASSSLAGQPQHF. The full variable domain, with the rest looked up from reference TRBV7-2 and TRBJ1-5, is GAGVSQSPSNKVTEKGKDVELRCDPISGHTALYWYRQSLGQGLEFLIYFQGNSAPDKSGLPSDRFSAERTGGSVSTLTIQRTQQEDSAVYLCASSSLAGQPQHFGDGTRLSIL.

This chain joins TRBV19 and TRBJ2-2; 7 bases align to TRBD1. With 6 bases clipped from V and 2 bases from J, the junction kept 6 bases outside the gene matches. CDR1 and CDR2 from the germline V gene are LNHDA and SQIVND (reference sequence). The CDR3 consists of 15 residues. In DNA, the CDR3 is TGTGCCAGTAGACGGACAGGCCCTAACACCGGGGAGCTGTTTTTT. Protein sequence: CASRRTGPNTGELFF.

The chain employs TRBV7-6 and TRBJ1-3; 11 bases map to TRBD1. This CDR3 is 15 amino acids long. The V gene's germline CDR1 is SGHVS and CDR2 FNYEAQ. J was trimmed by 4 bases and V by 5 bases; bases with no gene match: 4. CDR3 DNA sequence: TGTGCCAGCAGCCAGGGACAGGGGGGAGGAAACACCATATATTTT. Encoded protein: CASSQGQGGGNTIYF.